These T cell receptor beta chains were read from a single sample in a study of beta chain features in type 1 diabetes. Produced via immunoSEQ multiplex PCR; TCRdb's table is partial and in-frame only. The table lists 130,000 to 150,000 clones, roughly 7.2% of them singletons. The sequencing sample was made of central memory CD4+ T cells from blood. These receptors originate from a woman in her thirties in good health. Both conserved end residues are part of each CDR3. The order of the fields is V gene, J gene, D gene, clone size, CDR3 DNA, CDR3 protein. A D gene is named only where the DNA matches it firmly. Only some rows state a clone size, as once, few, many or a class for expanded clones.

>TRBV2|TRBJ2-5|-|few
TGTGCCAGCAGTGAAGAGGAGGGGAGCCAAGAGACCCAGTACTTC
CASSEEEGSQETQYF
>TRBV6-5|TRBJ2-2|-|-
TGTGCCAGCCGACTATCCACCACCGGGGAGCTGTTTTTT
CASRLSTTGELFF
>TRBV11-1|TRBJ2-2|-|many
TGTGCCAGCAGCGTGGGGACACAAACCGGGGAGCTGTTTTTT
CASSVGTQTGELFF
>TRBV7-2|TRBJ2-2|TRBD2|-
TGTGCCAGCAGCTTAAGTAGCGGGCTTAACACCGGGGAGCTGTTTTTT
CASSLSSGLNTGELFF
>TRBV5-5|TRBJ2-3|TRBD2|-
TGTGCCAGCAGCTCCGTAACCGGAGCGGGAGGGCCTATTGGCACAGATACGCAGTATTTT
CASSSVTGAGGPIGTDTQYF
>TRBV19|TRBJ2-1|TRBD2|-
TGTGCCTCAACTAGCGGCCTCTCCTACAATGAGCAGTTCTTC
CASTSGLSYNEQFF
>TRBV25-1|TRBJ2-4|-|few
TGTGCCAGCAGTGATCTGGGTCAGGGCATTCAGTACTTC
CASSDLGQGIQYF
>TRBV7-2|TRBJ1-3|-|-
TGTGCCAGCAGCTTATCGGACACCCGCTCTGGAAACACCATATATTTT
CASSLSDTRSGNTIYF
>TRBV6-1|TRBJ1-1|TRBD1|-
TGTGCCAGCAGTGTCCGGACAGGAGGTGTGGGCACTGAAGCTTTCTTT
CASSVRTGGVGTEAFF
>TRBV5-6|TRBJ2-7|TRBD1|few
TGTGCCAGCAGCTCTCCGACAGGGAGCAGCTACGAGCAGTACTTC
CASSSPTGSSYEQYF
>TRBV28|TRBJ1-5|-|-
TGTGCCAGCAGGCGGGAGCATCAGCCCCAGCATTTT
CASRREHQPQHF
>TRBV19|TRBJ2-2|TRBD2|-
TGTGCCAGTAGTGTACAGCGGGAGGGCCACGGGGAGCTGTTTTTT
CASSVQREGHGELFF
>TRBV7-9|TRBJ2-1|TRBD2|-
TGTGCCAGCAGCTTACTGCGCGGGGGGTCCTACAATGAGCAGTTCTTC
CASSLLRGGSYNEQFF
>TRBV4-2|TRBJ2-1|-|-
TGTGCCAGCAGCCAAAGGTACGGGAGCTCCTACAATGAGCAGTTCTTC
CASSQRYGSSYNEQFF
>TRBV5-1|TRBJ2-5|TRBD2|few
TGCGCCAGCAGCTTGGTGGGGGGGACAGAGACCCAGTACTTC
CASSLVGGTETQYF
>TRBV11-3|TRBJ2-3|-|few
TGTGCCAGCAGTTCAGCCGGGATCACAGATACGCAGTATTTT
CASSSAGITDTQYF
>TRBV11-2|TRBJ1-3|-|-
TGTGCCAGCAGCCCGGGAGGGACATCTGGAAACACCATATATTTT
CASSPGGTSGNTIYF
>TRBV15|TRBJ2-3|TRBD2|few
TGTGCCACCAGCAGAGATTGGGGAGCGAGCGGGGTCACAGATACGCAGTATTTT
CATSRDWGASGVTDTQYF
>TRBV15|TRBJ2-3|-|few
TGTGCCACCAGCAGTGGAGGGAGAAGTCGCACAGATACGCAGTATTTT
CATSSGGRSRTDTQYF
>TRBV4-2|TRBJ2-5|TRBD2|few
TGTGCCAGCAGCCACGGGTTAGCGGGAGGTAGGGAGACCCAGTACTTC
CASSHGLAGGRETQYF
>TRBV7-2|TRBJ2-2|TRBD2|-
TGTGCCAGCAGCCGCGGGACTAGAAGCCTAAACACCGGGGAGCTGTTTTTT
CASSRGTRSLNTGELFF
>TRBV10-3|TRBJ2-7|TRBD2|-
TGTGCCATCAGACGGACTAGCGAGACTTACGAGCAGTACTTC
CAIRRTSETYEQYF
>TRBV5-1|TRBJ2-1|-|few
TGCGCCAGCAGCTTTAGTCAGGGCCTAATTAACAATGAGCAGTTCTTC
CASSFSQGLINNEQFF
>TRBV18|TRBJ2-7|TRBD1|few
TGTGCCAGCTCAACCCGGGACAGGGGGGGCGAGCAGTACTTC
CASSTRDRGGEQYF